These T cell receptor beta chains were read from a single sample in a study of blood T cell repertoires in COVID-19. Some clones are missing from TCRdb's copy, which holds only in-frame ones; the method was immunoSEQ multiplex PCR. The data show about 230,000 clones, with roughly 90% seen just once and roughly 2.5% held by the top ten. Sequencing used peripheral blood. These receptors were taken from a woman aged 60-75 years with acute or convalescent COVID-19. Each CDR3 is given with its conserved first and last residue. A D gene is named only where the DNA matches it firmly. A clone size is listed for some rows: how often the clone was seen (once, few, many), or a class if it is expanded.

>.|.|TRBV13|TRBJ2-1
CASSFFGGRGEQFF
TGTGCCAGCAGCTTCTTCGGGGGTCGGGGTGAGCAGTTCTTC
>.|.|TRBV18|TRBJ2-5
CASSSGRGETQYF
TGTGCCAGCTCCTCCGGCAGGGGAGAGACCCAGTACTTC
>.|once|TRBV19|TRBJ1-2
CASSGALGYTF
TGTGCCAGTAGTGGGGCGCTCGGCTACACCTTC
>.|few|TRBV6-6|TRBJ1-2
CASSYLGGLGYTF
TGTGCCAGCAGTTACTTGGGCGGGCTGGGCTACACCTTC
>TRBD1|.|TRBV28|TRBJ1-5
CASSLLVGQVINQPQHF
TGTGCCAGCAGTTTACTCGTGGGACAGGTGATCAATCAGCCCCAGCATTTT
>.|.|TRBV18|TRBJ2-3
CASSETASTDTQYF
TGTGCCAGCTCTGAGACAGCGAGCACAGATACGCAGTATTTT
>.|.|TRBV6-1|TRBJ2-1
CASSEFFYEQFF
TGTGCCAGCAGTGAATTTTTCTATGAGCAGTTCTTC
>.|few|TRBV15|TRBJ1-4
CATSRDTPSNEKLFF
TGTGCCACCAGCAGAGATACGCCGAGTAATGAAAAACTGTTTTTT
>.|.|TRBV6-5|TRBJ2-2
CASAGASGELFF
TGTGCCAGCGCCGGAGCATCCGGGGAGCTGTTTTTT
>.|.|TRBV28|TRBJ1-2
CASSAGQTIYGYTF
TGTGCCAGCAGTGCCGGACAGACCATCTATGGCTACACCTTC
>.|.|TRBV11-2|TRBJ2-2
CASSRDLNTGELFF
TGTGCCAGCAGCCGGGACTTAAACACCGGGGAGCTGTTTTTT
>TRBD1|few|TRBV7-3|TRBJ2-7
CASNQGASDEQYF
TGTGCCAGTAATCAGGGGGCTTCGGACGAGCAGTACTTC
>.|.|TRBV28|TRBJ2-6
CASSDGSGFGANVLTF
TGTGCCAGCAGTGATGGTAGCGGTTTCGGGGCCAACGTCCTGACTTTC
>.|few|TRBV10-2|TRBJ2-5
CASSIQETQYF
TGCGCCAGCAGCATCCAAGAGACCCAGTACTTC
>TRBD2|.|TRBV6-2/TRBV6-3|TRBJ2-5
CASSYRTSGRSETQYF
TGTGCCAGCAGTTATCGGACTAGCGGGAGATCCGAGACCCAGTACTTC
>TRBD2|.|TRBV5-1|TRBJ2-5
CASSATSGDGETQYF
TGCGCCAGCAGCGCGACTAGCGGGGACGGGGAGACCCAGTACTTC
>.|.|TRBV29-1|TRBJ2-1
CNTRSSYNEQFF
TGCAACACCCGGAGCTCCTACAATGAGCAGTTCTTC
>.|.|TRBV30|TRBJ2-1
CAWSRLIRSYNEQFF
TGTGCCTGGAGTCGACTGATCCGCTCCTACAATGAGCAGTTCTTC
>TRBD1|once|TRBV3-1/TRBV3-2|TRBJ1-1
CASSRIKGTGARGTEAFF
TGTGCCAGCAGCCGAATAAAGGGGACAGGGGCAAGGGGCACTGAAGCTTTCTTT
>.|.|TRBV10-2|TRBJ2-3
CASMGQADTQYF
TGCGCCAGCATGGGGCAAGCAGATACGCAGTATTTT
>TRBD1|.|TRBV10-3|TRBJ1-3
CAISDPGQGPGNTIYF
TGTGCCATCAGTGATCCCGGACAGGGGCCAGGAAACACCATATATTTT
>.|.|TRBV28|TRBJ1-4
CASSFQTYNEKLFF
TGTGCCAGCAGTTTCCAAACTTATAATGAAAAACTGTTTTTT
>TRBD1|.|TRBV28|TRBJ1-2
CASRSGQNYGYTF
TGTGCCAGCAGATCGGGACAGAACTATGGCTACACCTTC
>.|.|TRBV28|TRBJ1-1
CASSFRGLMNTEAFF
TGTGCCAGCAGTTTCAGGGGTCTTATGAACACTGAAGCTTTCTTT
>TRBD1|.|TRBV3-1/TRBV3-2|TRBJ2-1
CASPNRDRGSNEQFF
TGTGCCAGCCCAAATCGGGACAGGGGTTCCAATGAGCAGTTCTTC
>.|.|TRBV6-5|TRBJ2-7
CASSQTYEQYF
TGTGCCAGCAGCCAGACCTACGAGCAGTACTTC
>.|.|TRBV21-1|TRBJ2-7
CASSYNRQYTCYEQYF
.
>TRBD1|.|TRBV28|TRBJ2-6
CASKVDRASSGANVLTF
TGTGCCAGCAAAGTCGACAGGGCGTCCTCTGGGGCCAACGTCCTGACTTTC
>.|.|TRBV9|TRBJ1-2
CASSVGNSGEYGYTF
TGTGCCAGCAGCGTAGGTAACTCAGGGGAGTATGGCTACACCTTC
>TRBD1|.|TRBV2|TRBJ2-5
CASSRDRNQETQYF
TGTGCCAGCAGTAGGGACAGGAACCAAGAGACCCAGTACTTC
>.|.|TRBV18|TRBJ2-1
CASSPNDGGLYNEQFF
TGTGCCAGCTCACCAAATGACGGGGGACTCTACAATGAGCAGTTCTTC
>TRBD1|.|TRBV7-9|TRBJ2-7
CASSLEGQVTYEQYF
TGTGCCAGCAGCTTAGAAGGACAGGTAACCTACGAGCAGTACTTC
>TRBD1|.|TRBV15|TRBJ1-2
CATSRVWGQGLVSGYTF
TGTGCCACCAGCAGAGTTTGGGGACAGGGGTTGGTCTCTGGCTACACCTTC
>TRBD2|.|TRBV6-2/TRBV6-3|TRBJ2-1
CASSLYPLLAGGDNEQFF
TGTGCCAGCAGTCTATATCCCCTACTAGCGGGAGGTGACAATGAGCAGTTCTTC
>.|.|TRBV7-8|TRBJ1-4
CASSPRLVASTNEKLFF
TGTGCCAGCAGCCCCCGCCTTGTGGCTTCAACTAATGAAAAACTGTTTTTT
>.|many|TRBV5-1|TRBJ2-5
CASSLALKETQYF
TGCGCCAGCAGCTTGGCCTTAAAAGAGACCCAGTACTTC
>.|.|TRBV5-5|TRBJ1-6
CASRYGLSSYNSPLHF
TGTGCCAGCAGATACGGTCTGAGCTCCTATAATTCACCCCTCCACTTT
>TRBD2|.|TRBV7-3|TRBJ2-3
CASSLPSGGAVGTQYF
TGTGCCAGCAGCTTACCTAGCGGGGGGGCCGTTGGTACGCAGTATTTT
>.|.|TRBV30|TRBJ1-3
CAWSNSRGNTIYF
TGTGCCTGGAGTAACAGCAGGGGAAACACCATATATTTT
>TRBD1|.|TRBV4-2|TRBJ1-4
CASSPGQGDEKLFF
TGTGCCAGCAGCCCGGGACAGGGTGATGAAAAACTGTTTTTT
>TRBD2|.|TRBV6-5|TRBJ2-1
CASSSGLGYNEQFF
TGTGCCAGCAGCTCGGGACTAGGGTACAATGAGCAGTTCTTC